This TCR beta chain was observed in a study of cytomegalovirus exposure and HLA in healthy donors. Broader study findings: The authors listed 164 TCR beta chains as cytomegalovirus-associated. While the bulk of TCR sequences proved rare, some public TCRs turned up in many donors. A later analysis linked a missense variant in DCLRE1C to the trimming of TCR beta V and J genes.

CDR1 and CDR2 from the germline V gene are MNHEY and SVGAGI. With V trimmed by 2 bases and J by 2 bases, 3 bases remained unmatched. The CDR3 spans 15 residues. In the PCR, 60 Vbeta and 13 Jbeta primers were used. Generated by immunoSEQ multiplex PCR, the TCRdb table keeps only in-frame clones and is missing some. Among 140,000 or so clones listed, about 84% were seen once. Comments on this clone: Its antigen remains unidentified.

Input material: PBMCs. The source of this sequence is a woman between 18 and 30 years old in good health and CMV-seropositive. The rearrangement joins TRBV6-5 to TRBJ2-7; 10 nucleotides match TRBD1. DNA for the CDR3: TGTGCCAGCAGTTACACGGGACAGGGGCCCTACGAGCAGTACTTC. Its protein product is CASSYTGQGPYEQYF.